This T cell receptor (beta chain) derives from a study of cytomegalovirus exposure and HLA in healthy donors. Germline V gives CDR1 SGHRS, CDR2 YFSETQ. The CDR3 sequence is 15 residues long. J was trimmed by 10 bases and V by 4 bases; bases with no gene match: 8. Broader study findings: Clonal expansion was found to be greater in HLA-associated TCR beta chains than in equally common others in a later analysis. The listing of roughly 160 TCR beta chains classed them as cytomegalovirus-associated. What a later analysis showed was that several of the most significant clusters appeared linked to common viral pathogens.

As for this clone: The antigen is unknown.

Primers included in the PCR were 60 Vbeta and 13 Jbeta primers. Produced via immunoSEQ multiplex PCR; TCRdb's table is partial and in-frame only. The table has about 120,000 clones, more than 70% seen once; the top ten hold about 0.22%. The clonotype comes from a man in his fifties in good health and CMV-seronegative. The V gene is TRBV5-1, the J gene TRBJ1-6, with 10 bases aligning to TRBD1. Sequenced: PBMCs. CDR3 protein: CASSPLTGGGSPLHF. The CDR3 DNA sequence: TGCGCCAGCAGCCCCTTGACAGGGGGCGGATCACCCCTCCACTTT.